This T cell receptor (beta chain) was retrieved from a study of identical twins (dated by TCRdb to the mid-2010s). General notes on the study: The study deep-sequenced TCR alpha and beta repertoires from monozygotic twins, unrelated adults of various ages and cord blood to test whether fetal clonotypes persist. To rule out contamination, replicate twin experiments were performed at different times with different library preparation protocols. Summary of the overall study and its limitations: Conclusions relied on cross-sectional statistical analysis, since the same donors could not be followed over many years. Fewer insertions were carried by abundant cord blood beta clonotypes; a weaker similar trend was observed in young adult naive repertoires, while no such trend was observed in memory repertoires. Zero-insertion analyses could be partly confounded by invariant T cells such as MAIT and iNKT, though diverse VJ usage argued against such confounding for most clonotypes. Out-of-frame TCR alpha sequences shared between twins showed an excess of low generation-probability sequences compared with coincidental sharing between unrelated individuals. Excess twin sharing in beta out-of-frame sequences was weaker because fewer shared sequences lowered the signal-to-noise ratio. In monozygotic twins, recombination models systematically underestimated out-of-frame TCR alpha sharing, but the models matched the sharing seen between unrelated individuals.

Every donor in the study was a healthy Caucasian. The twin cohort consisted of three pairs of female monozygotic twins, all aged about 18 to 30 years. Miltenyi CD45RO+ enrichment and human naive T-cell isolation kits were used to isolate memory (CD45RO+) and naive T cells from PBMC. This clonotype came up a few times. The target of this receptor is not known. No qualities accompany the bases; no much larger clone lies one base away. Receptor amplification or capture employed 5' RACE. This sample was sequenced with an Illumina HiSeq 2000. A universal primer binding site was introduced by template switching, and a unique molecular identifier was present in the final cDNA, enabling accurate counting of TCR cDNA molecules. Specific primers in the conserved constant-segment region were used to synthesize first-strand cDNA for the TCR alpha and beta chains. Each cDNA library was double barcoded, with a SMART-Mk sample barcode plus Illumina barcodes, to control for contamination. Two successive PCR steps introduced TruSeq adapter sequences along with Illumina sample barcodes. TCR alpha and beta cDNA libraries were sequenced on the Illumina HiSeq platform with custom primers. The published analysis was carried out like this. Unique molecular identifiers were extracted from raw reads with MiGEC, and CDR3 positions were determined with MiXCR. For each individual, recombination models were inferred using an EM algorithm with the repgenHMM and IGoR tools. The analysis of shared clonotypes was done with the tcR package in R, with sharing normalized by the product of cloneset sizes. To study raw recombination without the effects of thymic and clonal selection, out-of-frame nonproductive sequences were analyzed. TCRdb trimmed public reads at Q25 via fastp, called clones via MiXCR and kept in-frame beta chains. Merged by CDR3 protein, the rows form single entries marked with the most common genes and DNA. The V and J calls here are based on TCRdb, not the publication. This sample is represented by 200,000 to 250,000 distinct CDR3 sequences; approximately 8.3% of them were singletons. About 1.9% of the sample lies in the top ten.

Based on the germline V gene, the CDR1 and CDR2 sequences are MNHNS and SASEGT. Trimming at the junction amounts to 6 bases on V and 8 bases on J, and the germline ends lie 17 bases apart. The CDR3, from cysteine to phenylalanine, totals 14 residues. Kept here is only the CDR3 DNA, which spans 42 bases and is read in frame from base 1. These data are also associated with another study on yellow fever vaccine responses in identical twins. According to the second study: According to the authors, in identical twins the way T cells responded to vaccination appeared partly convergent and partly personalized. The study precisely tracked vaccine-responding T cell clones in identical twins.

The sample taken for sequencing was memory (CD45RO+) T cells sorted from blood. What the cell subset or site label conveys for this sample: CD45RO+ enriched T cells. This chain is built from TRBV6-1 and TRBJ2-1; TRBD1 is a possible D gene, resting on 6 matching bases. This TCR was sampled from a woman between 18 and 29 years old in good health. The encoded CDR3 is CASSRLGARDEQFF. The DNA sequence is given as TGTGCCAGCAGCCGTCTGGGGGCGAGGGATGAGCAGTTCTTC.